This T cell receptor beta chain is from a study of CD8+ T cells in alopecia areata. About the research overall: Each day, treated patients took oral tofacitinib twice, at 5 to 10 mg per dose. Scoring treated patients' severity relied on the percentage of scalp area affected. Study observations and caveats: Scalp sequencing also captures normal skin's resident alphabeta T cells. Especially in alopecia totalis/universalis, lesional scalp showed greater clonality than normal scalp did.

Following RNA extraction, reverse transcription yielded cDNA that acted as the sequencing template. Some clones are missing from TCRdb's copy, which holds only in-frame ones; the method was immunoSEQ multiplex PCR. The sample carries 40,000 to 50,000 clones, approximately 65% recorded once. Trimming left V 3 bases short and J 3 bases short, with 6 bases between. Germline CDR1 reads SQVTM; CDR2 reads ANQGSEA. The CDR3 covers 11 residues. Sample treatment: oral pan-JAK inhibitor, 5-10 mg twice daily. Regarding this clone: Antigen: not known.

The source of this sequence is a human donor with alopecia areata. This specimen consisted of CD8+ T cells sorted from blood, obtained at week 4, from a patient treated with tofacitinib. J is TRBJ2-7 and V is TRBV29-1; D call uncertain. CDR3 residues: CSVEQDYEQYF. The CDR3 DNA follows: TGCAGCGTTGAGCAGGACTACGAGCAGTACTTC.